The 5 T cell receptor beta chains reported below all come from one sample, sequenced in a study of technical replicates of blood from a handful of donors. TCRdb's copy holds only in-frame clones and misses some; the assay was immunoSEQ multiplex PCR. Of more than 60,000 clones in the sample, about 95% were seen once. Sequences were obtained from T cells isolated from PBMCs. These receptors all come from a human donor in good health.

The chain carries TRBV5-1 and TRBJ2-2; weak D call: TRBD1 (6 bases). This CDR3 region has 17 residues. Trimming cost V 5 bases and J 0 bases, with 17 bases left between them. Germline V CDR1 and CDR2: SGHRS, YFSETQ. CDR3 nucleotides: TGCGCCAGCAGGCAAATGGCAGGGGACCCGAACACCGGGGAGCTGTTTTTT. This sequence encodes CASRQMAGDPNTGELFF.

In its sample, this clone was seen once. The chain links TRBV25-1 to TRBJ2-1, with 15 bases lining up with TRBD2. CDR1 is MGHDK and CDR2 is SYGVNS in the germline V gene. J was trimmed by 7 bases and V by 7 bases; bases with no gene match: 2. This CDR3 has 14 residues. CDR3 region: CASIGTSGRNEQFF. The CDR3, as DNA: TGTGCCAGCATCGGGACTAGCGGGAGGAATGAGCAGTTCTTC.

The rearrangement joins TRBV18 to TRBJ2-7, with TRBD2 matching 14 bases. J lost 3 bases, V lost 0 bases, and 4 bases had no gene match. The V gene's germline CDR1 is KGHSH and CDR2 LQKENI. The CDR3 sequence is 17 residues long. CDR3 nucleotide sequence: TGTGCCAGCTCACCACCCGGGACTAGCGGGAGAAACTACGAGCAGTACTTC. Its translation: CASSPPGTSGRNYEQYF.

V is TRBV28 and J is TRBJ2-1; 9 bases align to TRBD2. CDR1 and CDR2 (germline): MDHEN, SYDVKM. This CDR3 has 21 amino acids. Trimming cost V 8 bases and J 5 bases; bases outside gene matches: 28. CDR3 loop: CASQTNLWGLAGLGANNEQFF. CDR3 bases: TGTGCCAGCCAAACAAACCTGTGGGGGCTAGCGGGGTTGGGGGCCAACAATGAGCAGTTCTTC.

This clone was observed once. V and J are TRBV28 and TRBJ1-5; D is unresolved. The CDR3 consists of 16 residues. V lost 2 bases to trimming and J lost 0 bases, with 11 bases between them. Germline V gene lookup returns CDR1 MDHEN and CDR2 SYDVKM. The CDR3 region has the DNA TGTGCCAGCAGTTTAACAGAAGACTATAGCAATCAGCCCCAGCATTTT. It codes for CASSLTEDYSNQPQHF.